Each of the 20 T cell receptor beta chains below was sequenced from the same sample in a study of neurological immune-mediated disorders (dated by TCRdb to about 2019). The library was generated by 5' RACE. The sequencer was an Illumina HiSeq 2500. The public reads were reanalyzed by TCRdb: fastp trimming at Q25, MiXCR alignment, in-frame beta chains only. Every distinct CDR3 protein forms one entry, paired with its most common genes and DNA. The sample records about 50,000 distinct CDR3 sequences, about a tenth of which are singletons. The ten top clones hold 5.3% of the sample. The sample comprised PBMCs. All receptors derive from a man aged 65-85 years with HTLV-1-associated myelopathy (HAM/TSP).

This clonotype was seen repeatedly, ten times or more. CDR3 in DNA: TGTGCCAGTAGCCCAACCGTGACCTACAATGAGCAGTTCTTC. Its translation is CASSPTVTYNEQFF. The V call is TRBV19, the J call TRBJ2-1; no clear D. The CDR3 covers 14 residues. Germline CDR1 LNHDA, CDR2 SQIVND (reference sequence). V gave up 6 bases and J gave up 2 bases, with 11 bases separating them. Based on the CDR3 plus reference TRBV19 and TRBJ2-1, the full variable domain is DGGITQSPKYLFRKEGQNVTLSCEQNLNHDAMYWYRQDPGQGLRLIYYSQIVNDFQKGDIAEGYSVSREKKESFPLTVTSAQKNPTAFYLCASSPTVTYNEQFFGPGTRLTVL.

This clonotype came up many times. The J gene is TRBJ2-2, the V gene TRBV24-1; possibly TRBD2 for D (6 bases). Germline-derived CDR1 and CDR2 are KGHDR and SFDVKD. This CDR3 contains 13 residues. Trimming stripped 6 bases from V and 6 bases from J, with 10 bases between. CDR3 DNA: TGTGCCACCAGTAGGAGGGCCTCCGGGGAGCTGTTTTTT. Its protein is CATSRRASGELFF.

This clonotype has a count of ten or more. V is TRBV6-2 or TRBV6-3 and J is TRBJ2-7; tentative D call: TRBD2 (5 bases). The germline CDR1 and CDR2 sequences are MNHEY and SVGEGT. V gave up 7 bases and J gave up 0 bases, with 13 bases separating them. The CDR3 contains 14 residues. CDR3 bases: TGTGCCAGCACATGGACTCTAAGCTCCTACGAGCAGTACTTC. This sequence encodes CASTWTLSSYEQYF.

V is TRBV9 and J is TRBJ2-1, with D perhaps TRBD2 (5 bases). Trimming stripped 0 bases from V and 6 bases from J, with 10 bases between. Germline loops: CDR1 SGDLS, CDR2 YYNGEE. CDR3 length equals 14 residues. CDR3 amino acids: CASSVGERFNEQFF. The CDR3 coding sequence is TGTGCCAGCAGCGTAGGGGAGCGTTTCAATGAGCAGTTCTTC.

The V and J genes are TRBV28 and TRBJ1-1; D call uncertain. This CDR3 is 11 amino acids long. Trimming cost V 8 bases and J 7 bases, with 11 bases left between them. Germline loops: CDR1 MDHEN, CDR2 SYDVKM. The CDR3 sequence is CASLSQIEAFF. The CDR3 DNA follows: TGTGCCAGCCTTTCACAGATTGAAGCTTTCTTT.

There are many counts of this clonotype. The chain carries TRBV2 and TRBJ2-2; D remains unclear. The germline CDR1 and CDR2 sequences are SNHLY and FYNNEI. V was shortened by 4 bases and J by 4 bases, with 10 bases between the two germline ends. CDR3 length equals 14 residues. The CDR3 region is CASSVLQFTGELFF. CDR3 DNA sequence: TGTGCCAGCAGTGTATTACAGTTCACCGGGGAGCTGTTTTTT.

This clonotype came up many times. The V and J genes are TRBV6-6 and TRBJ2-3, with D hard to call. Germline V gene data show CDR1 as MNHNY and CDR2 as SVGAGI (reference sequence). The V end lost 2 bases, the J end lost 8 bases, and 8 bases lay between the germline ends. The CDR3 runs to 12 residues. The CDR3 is CASSYRAATQYF. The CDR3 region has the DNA TGTGCCAGCAGTTACCGGGCGGCTACGCAGTATTTT.

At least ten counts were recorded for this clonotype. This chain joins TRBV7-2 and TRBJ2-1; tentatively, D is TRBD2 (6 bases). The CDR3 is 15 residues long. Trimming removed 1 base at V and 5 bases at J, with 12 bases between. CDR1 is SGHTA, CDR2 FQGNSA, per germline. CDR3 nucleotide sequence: TGTGCCAGCAGCTTAGGTCCTAGCGAAGACAATGAGCAGTTCTTC. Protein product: CASSLGPSEDNEQFF.

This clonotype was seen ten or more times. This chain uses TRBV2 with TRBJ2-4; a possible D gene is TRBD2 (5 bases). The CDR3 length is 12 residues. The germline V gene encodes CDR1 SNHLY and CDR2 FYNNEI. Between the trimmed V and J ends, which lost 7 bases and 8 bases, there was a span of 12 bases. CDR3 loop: CASNGVRDIQYF. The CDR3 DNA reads TGTGCCAGCAACGGGGTTCGGGACATTCAGTACTTC.

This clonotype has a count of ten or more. CDR3 DNA: TGCAGTGCTAAAATTAGCGGGAGGGCCCCCAAAAACATTCAGTACTTC. This codes for CSAKISGRAPKNIQYF. The chain joins TRBV20-1 to TRBJ2-4; 11 nucleotides match TRBD2. The CDR3 length is 16 residues. After removal of 4 bases from V and 2 bases from J, the junction contained 7 bases not matched to a gene. Germline CDR1 and CDR2: DFQATT and SNEGSKA (reference sequence).

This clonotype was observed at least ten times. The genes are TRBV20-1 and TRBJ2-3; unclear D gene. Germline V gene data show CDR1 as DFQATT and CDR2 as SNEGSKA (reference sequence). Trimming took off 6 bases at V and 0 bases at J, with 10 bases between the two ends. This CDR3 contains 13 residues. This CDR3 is CSAPVVSTDTQYF. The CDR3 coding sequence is TGCAGTGCCCCCGTAGTAAGCACAGATACGCAGTATTTT.

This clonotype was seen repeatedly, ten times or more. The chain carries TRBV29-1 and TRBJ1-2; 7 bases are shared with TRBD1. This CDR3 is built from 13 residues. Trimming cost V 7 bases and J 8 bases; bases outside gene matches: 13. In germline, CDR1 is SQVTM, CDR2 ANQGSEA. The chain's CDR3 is CSAEGQLSYGYTF. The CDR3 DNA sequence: TGCAGCGCCGAGGGACAGCTATCATACGGCTACACCTTC.

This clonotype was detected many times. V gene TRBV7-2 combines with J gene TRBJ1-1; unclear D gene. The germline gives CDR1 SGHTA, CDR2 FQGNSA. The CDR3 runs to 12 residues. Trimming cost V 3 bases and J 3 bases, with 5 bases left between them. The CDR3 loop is CASSFSYTEAFF. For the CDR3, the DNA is TGTGCCAGCAGCTTTTCTTACACTGAAGCTTTCTTT.

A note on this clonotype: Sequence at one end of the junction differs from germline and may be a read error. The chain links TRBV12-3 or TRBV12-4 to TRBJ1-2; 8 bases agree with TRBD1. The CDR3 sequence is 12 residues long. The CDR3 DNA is TGTGCCAGCACCACGACAGGGGTCGGCTACATCTTC. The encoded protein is CASTTTGVGYIF.

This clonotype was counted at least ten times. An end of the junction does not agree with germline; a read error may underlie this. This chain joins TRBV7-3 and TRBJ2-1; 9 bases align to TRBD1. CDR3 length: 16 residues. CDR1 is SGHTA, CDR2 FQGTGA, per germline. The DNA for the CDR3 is TGTGCCAGCAGGTTAACCGGGGGGACAGGGAAAGGTGAGCAGTTCTTC. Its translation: CASRLTGGTGKGEQFF.

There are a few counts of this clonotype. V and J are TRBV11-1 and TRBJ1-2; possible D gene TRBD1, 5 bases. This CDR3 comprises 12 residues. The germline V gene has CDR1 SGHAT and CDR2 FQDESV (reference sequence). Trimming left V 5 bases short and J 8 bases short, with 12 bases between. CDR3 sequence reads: CASSNRQFGYTF. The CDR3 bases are TGTGCCAGCAGCAACAGACAGTTCGGCTACACCTTC.

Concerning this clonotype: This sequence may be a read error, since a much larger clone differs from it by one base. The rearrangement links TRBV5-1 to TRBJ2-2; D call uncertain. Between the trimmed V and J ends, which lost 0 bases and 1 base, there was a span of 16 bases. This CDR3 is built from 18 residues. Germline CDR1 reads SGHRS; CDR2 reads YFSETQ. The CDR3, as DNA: TGCGCCAGCAGCTTGGCCGGCCGGTCCTCAGAGAACACCGGGGAGCTGTTTTTT. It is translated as CASSLAGRSSENTGELFF. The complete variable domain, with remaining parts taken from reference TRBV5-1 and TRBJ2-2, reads KAGVTQTPRYLIKTRGQQVTLSCSPISGHRSVSWYQQTPGQGLQFLFEYFSETQRNKGNFPGRFSGRQFSNSRSEMNVSTLELGDSALYLCASSLAGRSSENTGELFFGEGSRLTVL.

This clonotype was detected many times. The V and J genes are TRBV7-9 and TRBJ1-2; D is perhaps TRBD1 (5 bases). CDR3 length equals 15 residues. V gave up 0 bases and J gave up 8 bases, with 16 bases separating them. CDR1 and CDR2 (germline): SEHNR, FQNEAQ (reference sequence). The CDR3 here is CASSLAGRRAGGYTF. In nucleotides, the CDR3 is TGTGCCAGCAGCTTAGCAGGAAGAAGGGCAGGGGGCTACACCTTC.

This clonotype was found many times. CDR3 bases: TGTGCCAGCAGCCGAACTAGCGAACAAGAGACCCAGTACTTC. Amino acid sequence: CASSRTSEQETQYF. This rearrangement joins TRBV3-1 to TRBJ2-5; 7 positions agree with TRBD2. The CDR3 runs 14 residues. Trimming at V came to 4 bases and at J to 2 bases, leaving 4 bases not matched to a gene. CDR1 and CDR2 (germline): LGHDT, YNNKEL (reference sequence).

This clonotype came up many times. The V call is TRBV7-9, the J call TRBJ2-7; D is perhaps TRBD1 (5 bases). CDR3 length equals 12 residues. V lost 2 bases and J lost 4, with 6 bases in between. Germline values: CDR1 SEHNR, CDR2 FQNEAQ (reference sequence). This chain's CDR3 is CASSLSGYEQYF. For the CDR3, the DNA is TGTGCCAGCAGCTTATCAGGGTACGAGCAGTACTTC.